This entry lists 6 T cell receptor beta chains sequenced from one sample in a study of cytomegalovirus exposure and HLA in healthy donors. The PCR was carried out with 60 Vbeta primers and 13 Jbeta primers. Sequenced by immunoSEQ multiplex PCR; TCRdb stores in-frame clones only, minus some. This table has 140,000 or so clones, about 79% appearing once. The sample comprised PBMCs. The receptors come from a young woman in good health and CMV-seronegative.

The CDR3 loop is CASSQEEVASGGRTDTQYF. In DNA form, the CDR3 reads TGCGCCAGCAGCCAAGAAGAAGTAGCTAGCGGGGGACGCACAGATACGCAGTATTTT. The gene calls are TRBV4-3 and TRBJ2-3; 10 nucleotides align to TRBD2. The V segment lost 0 bases and the J segment 1 base; nucleotides outside the gene matches: 10. Looked up from germline, CDR1 is LGHNA and CDR2 is YSLEER. This CDR3 is built from 19 residues.

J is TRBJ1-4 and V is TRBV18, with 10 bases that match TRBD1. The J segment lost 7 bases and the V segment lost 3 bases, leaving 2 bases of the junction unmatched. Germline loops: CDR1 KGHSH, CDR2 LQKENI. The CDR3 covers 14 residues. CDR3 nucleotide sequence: TGTGCCAGCTCACCGGACAGGGGGAGTGAAAAACTGTTTTTT. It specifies CASSPDRGSEKLFF.

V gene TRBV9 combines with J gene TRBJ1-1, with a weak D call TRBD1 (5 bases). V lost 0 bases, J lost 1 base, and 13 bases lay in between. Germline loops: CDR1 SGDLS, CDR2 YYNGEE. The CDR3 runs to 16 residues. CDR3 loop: CASSVAEYRPNTEAFF. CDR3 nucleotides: TGTGCCAGCAGCGTAGCTGAGTACAGGCCGAACACTGAAGCTTTCTTT.

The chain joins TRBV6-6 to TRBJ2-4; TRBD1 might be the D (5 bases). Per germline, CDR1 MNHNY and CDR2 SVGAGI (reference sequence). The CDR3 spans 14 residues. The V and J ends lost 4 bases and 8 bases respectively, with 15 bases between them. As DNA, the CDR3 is TGTGCCAGCAGTTCCCCGCAGGGATCGGACATTCAGTACTTC. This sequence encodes CASSSPQGSDIQYF.

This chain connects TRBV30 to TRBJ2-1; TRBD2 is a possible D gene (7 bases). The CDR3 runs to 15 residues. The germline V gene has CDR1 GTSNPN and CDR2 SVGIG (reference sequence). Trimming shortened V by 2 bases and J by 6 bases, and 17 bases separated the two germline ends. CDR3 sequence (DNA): TGTGCCTGGAGTCTGGTGGGGGGGCGGGCCAATGAGCAGTTCTTC. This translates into CAWSLVGGRANEQFF.

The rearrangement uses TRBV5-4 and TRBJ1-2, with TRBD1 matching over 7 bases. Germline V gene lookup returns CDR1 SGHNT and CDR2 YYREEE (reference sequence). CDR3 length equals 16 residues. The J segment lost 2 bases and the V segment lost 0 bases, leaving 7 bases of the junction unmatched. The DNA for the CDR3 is TGTGCCAGCAGCTTGGGGTGGGGACAGCGAAACTATGGCTACACCTTC. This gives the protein CASSLGWGQRNYGYTF.